The entry below describes one T cell receptor beta chain. The data belong to a study of control samples from healthy donors and cancer patients. Clones were sequenced by immunoSEQ multiplex PCR, and TCRdb holds only the in-frame ones, with some missing. The sample shows 100,000 to 150,000 clones, approximately 92% of them seen only once. The ends were cut back, 7 bases at V and 0 bases at J, with 13 bases in the middle. The CDR3 is 14 amino acids. CDR1 SNHLY and CDR2 FYNNEI come from the germline V gene. The genes are TRBV2 and TRBJ2-7; D is ambiguous. The source is a man aged 80 or over with head and neck cancer. Sequenced material: PBMCs. CDR3 nucleotide sequence: TGTGCCAGCATACCCAGCGAACACTCCTACGAGCAGTACTTC. Residues: CASIPSEHSYEQYF.